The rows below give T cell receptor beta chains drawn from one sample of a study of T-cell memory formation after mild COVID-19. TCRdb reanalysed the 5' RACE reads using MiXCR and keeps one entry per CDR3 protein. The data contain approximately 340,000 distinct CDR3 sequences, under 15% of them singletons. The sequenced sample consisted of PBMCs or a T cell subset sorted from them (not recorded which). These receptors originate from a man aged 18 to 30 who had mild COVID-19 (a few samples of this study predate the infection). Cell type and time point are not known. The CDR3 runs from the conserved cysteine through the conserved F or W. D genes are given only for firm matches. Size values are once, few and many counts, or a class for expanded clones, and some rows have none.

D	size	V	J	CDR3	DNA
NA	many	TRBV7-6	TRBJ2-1	CASSLDTDNEQFF	TGTGCCAGCAGCTTAGACACCGACAATGAGCAGTTCTTC
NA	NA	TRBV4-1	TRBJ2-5	CASSQWETQYF	TGCGCCAGCAGCCAATGGGAGACCCAGTACTTC
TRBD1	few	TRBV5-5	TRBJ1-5	CASSITGDRNQPQHF	TGTGCCAGCAGCATAACAGGGGATCGCAATCAGCCCCAGCATTTT
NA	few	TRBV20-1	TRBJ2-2	CSATPQGDWGTGELFF	TGCAGTGCCACCCCCCAGGGGGACTGGGGGACCGGGGAGCTGTTTTTT
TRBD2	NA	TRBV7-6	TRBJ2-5	CASSQGAGEETQYF	TGTGCCAGCAGCCAGGGCGCGGGGGAAGAGACCCAGTACTTC
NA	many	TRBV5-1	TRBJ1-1	CASSRTDGTEAFF	TGCGCCAGCAGCCGGACCGACGGGACTGAAGCTTTCTTT
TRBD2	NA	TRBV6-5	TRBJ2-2	CASIGLAGESGELFF	TGTGCCAGCATCGGACTAGCGGGGGAGTCCGGGGAGCTGTTTTTT
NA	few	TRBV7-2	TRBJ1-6	CASSLGAGTGSPLHF	TGTGCCAGCAGCTTAGGGGCAGGGACGGGTTCACCCCTCCACTTT
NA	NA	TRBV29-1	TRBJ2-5	CSAGRWETQYF	TGCAGCGCCGGGCGATGGGAGACCCAGTACTTC
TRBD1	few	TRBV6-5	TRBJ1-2	CASRNRGLSYNYGYTF	TGTGCCAGCAGAAACAGGGGCCTCTCCTATAACTATGGCTACACCTTC
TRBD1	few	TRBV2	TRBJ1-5	CASSAGTGAQPQHF	TGTGCCAGCAGTGCCGGGACAGGGGCTCAGCCCCAGCATTTT
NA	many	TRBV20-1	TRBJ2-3	CSALTRTDTQYF	TGCAGTGCCCTTACCCGGACAGATACGCAGTATTTT
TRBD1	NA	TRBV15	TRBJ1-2	CATNPDRGLSGYGYTF	TGTGCCACCAACCCGGACAGGGGTCTAAGCGGCTATGGCTACACCTTC
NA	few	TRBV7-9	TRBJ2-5	CASSLFPLEETQYF	TGTGCCAGCAGCTTATTTCCATTGGAAGAGACCCAGTACTTC
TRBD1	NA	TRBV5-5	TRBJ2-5	CASSSPGQGGGLGTQYF	TGTGCCAGCAGTTCTCCGGGACAGGGCGGAGGACTCGGGACCCAGTACTTC
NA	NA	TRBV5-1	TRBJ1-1	CASSLASGANTEAFF	TGCGCCAGCAGCTTGGCCTCGGGGGCGAACACTGAAGCTTTCTTT
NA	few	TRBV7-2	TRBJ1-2	CASSLVQGDGYTF	TGTGCCAGCAGCTTAGTTCAGGGCGATGGCTACACCTTC
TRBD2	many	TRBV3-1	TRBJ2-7	CASSQNSGGAYEQYF	TGTGCCAGCAGCCAAAATAGCGGGGGGGCCTACGAGCAGTACTTC
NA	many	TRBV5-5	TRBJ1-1	CASSPRGGNTEAFF	TGTGCCAGCAGCCCACGTGGCGGGAACACTGAAGCTTTCTTT
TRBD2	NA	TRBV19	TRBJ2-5	CASSISGGQETQYF	TGTGCCAGTAGTATAAGCGGGGGTCAAGAGACCCAGTACTTC
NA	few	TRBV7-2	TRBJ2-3	CASSPDHTQYF	TGTGCCAGCAGCCCGGACCATACGCAGTATTTT
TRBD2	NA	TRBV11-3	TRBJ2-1	CASSSGLAGGNEQFF	TGTGCCAGCAGCTCCGGACTAGCGGGAGGCAATGAGCAGTTCTTC
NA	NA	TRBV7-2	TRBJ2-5	CASSFPEGMSETQYF	TGTGCCAGCAGCTTCCCCGAGGGGATGAGCGAGACCCAGTACTTC
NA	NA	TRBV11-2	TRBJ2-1	CASSSEGVSYNEQFF	TGTGCCAGCAGCTCAGAAGGGGTATCCTACAATGAGCAGTTCTTC
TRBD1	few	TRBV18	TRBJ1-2	CASSPGTGDGYGYTF	TGTGCCAGCTCACCGGGGACAGGGGATGGCTATGGCTACACCTTC
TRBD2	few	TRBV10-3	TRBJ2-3	CAISAGGDTDTQYF	TGTGCCATCAGTGCGGGGGGAGACACAGATACGCAGTATTTT
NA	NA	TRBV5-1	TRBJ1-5	CASSFEGGGQPQHF	TGCGCCAGCAGCTTCGAAGGGGGAGGTCAGCCCCAGCATTTT
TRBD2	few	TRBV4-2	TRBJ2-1	CASSQGGGIEQFF	TGTGCCAGCAGCCAAGGCGGGGGGATTGAGCAGTTCTTC